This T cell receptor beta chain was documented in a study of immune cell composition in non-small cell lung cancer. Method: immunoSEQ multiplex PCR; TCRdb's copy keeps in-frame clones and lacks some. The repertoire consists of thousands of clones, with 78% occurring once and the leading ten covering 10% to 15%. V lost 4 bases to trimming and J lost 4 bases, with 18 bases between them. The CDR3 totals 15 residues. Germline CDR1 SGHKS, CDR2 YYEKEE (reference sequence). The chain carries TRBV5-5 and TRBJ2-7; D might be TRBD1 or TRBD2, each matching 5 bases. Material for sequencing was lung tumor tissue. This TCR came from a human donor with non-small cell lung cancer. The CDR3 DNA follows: TGTGCCAGCAGCCAGGGACCATTCGAGCCATACGAGCAGTACTTC. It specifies CASSQGPFEPYEQYF.